The 30 T cell receptor beta chains below all came from one sample that was sequenced in a study of T cell responses to AZD1222 COVID-19 vaccine. Profiling relied on immunoSEQ multiplex PCR, and the TCRdb table lists in-frame clones only, not all of them. The table records some 120,000 clones, 70% to 85% of them present only once. Sample: peripheral blood, taken 28 days after the second AZD1222 dose. These receptors all stem from an adult who received the AZD1222 COVID-19 vaccine.

The V and J genes are TRBV19 and TRBJ1-5; 12 positions match TRBD1. CDR1 is LNHDA and CDR2 is SQIVND in the germline V gene (reference sequence). The V gene end was trimmed by 9 bases and the J gene end by 4 bases; junction bases not matched to a gene: 13. This CDR3 has 17 residues. CDR3 residues: CASTGTGGGSPNQPQHF. CDR3 in DNA: TGTGCCAGCACCGGGACAGGGGGCGGTTCTCCAAATCAGCCCCAGCATTTT.

This clone was counted between two and nine times. The chain links TRBV4-1 to TRBJ1-5; TRBD1 is a possible D gene (6 bases). The CDR3 runs 16 residues. V was cut by 1 base and J by 0 bases, with 10 bases left in between. Per the germline V gene, CDR1 is MGHRA and CDR2 is YSYEKL. The CDR3 DNA is TGCGCCAGCAGCCAAGCCTCACAGGGTAGCAATCAGCCCCAGCATTTT. It codes for CASSQASQGSNQPQHF.

V gene TRBV2 combines with J gene TRBJ1-4, with a weak D call TRBD1 (5 bases). The V end was cut by 8 bases, the J end by 5 bases, with 15 bases between. The CDR3 extends over 14 amino acids. Germline CDR1 SNHLY, CDR2 FYNNEI. CDR3 amino acids: CASLPGPGNEKLFF. CDR3 nucleotide sequence: TGTGCCAGCCTCCCGGGGCCAGGGAATGAAAAACTGTTTTTT.

This clone is a singleton in its sample. The gene calls are TRBV3-1 (or the pseudogene TRBV3-2) and TRBJ1-2; a possible D gene is TRBD1 (5 bases). Deletions cut 3 bases from V and 8 bases from J, with 16 bases between. Germline V gene lookup returns CDR1 LGHDT and CDR2 YNNKEL (reference sequence). The CDR3 is 14 residues long. This CDR3 reads CASSHAGGERGYTF. The CDR3 coding sequence is TGTGCCAGCAGCCACGCGGGGGGAGAGAGAGGCTACACCTTC.

The rearrangement links TRBV4-1 to TRBJ2-7; possibly TRBD1 for D (5 bases). The CDR3 is made up of 16 amino acids. Trimming left V 3 bases short and J 2 bases short, with 17 bases between. From germline, CDR1 is MGHRA and CDR2 YSYEKL. The DNA of the CDR3 is TGCGCCAGCAGCCAGAGAGAACAGGCAAGCCCCTACGAGCAGTACTTC. Translating it yields CASSQREQASPYEQYF.

The V gene is TRBV5-1, the J gene TRBJ2-7, with 7 bases fitting TRBD2. There are 12 residues in the CDR3. Per the germline V gene, CDR1 is SGHRS and CDR2 is YFSETQ. Trimming cost V 5 bases and J 1 base; bases outside gene matches: 0. In DNA form, the CDR3 reads TGCGCCAGCAGGGGGGGGTCCTACGAGCAGTACTTC. It yields the protein CASRGGSYEQYF. Filled out from reference TRBV5-1 and TRBJ2-7, the complete variable domain reads KAGVTQTPRYLIKTRGQQVTLSCSPISGHRSVSWYQQTPGQGLQFLFEYFSETQRNKGNFPGRFSGRQFSNSRSEMNVSTLELGDSALYLCASRGGSYEQYFGPGTRLTVT.

The chain couples TRBV11-2 to TRBJ1-1; perhaps TRBD1 as D (6 bases). This CDR3 contains 15 residues. Germline CDR1 reads SGHAT; CDR2 reads FQNNGV. Trimming cost V 5 bases and J 1 base, with 14 bases left between them. DNA of the CDR3: TGTGCCAGCAGCAGCCACAGGGTTACGAACACTGAAGCTTTCTTT. Amino acid sequence: CASSSHRVTNTEAFF.

The chain has TRBV4-3 and TRBJ2-3; TRBD2 might be the D (6 bases). Germline-derived CDR1 and CDR2 are LGHNA and YSLEER. The CDR3 covers 20 residues. Trimming stripped 0 bases from V and 0 bases from J, with 22 bases between. The CDR3 spells CASSQENRQGLVESTDTQYF. CDR3 bases: TGCGCCAGCAGCCAAGAAAACCGGCAGGGACTCGTCGAAAGCACAGATACGCAGTATTTT.

This clone was seen a single time. The chain has TRBV5-1 and TRBJ2-3; 11 bases align to TRBD1. CDR1 and CDR2 from the germline V gene are SGHRS and YFSETQ. The length of the CDR3 is 17 residues. V trimming: 3 bases; J trimming: 5 bases; junction bases outside the gene matches: 11. Written as DNA, the CDR3 is TGCGCCAGCAGCTCCCCCCCCAGGACAGGGGGCAAAGATACGCAGTATTTT. As protein: CASSSPPRTGGKDTQYF.

This rearrangement joins TRBV9 to TRBJ1-2; a possible D gene is TRBD1 (5 bases). Germline assignment: CDR1 SGDLS and CDR2 YYNGEE. The CDR3 is made up of 15 amino acids. Trimming cost V 6 bases and J 0 bases, with 15 bases left between them. CDR3 sequence reads: CASNVGGEPNYGYTF. CDR3 bases: TGTGCCAGCAACGTGGGGGGAGAACCTAACTATGGCTACACCTTC.

This clone has only one observation. V is TRBV19 and J is TRBJ1-2, with 7 bases matching TRBD1. There are 16 residues in the CDR3. CDR1 and CDR2 (germline): LNHDA, SQIVND (reference sequence). Trimming cost V 5 bases and J 3 bases; bases outside gene matches: 12. CDR3 loop: CASSPRTGWADYGYTF. CDR3 nucleotide sequence: TGTGCCAGTAGTCCAAGGACAGGCTGGGCGGACTATGGCTACACCTTC.

The V and J genes are TRBV12-3 or TRBV12-4 and TRBJ1-6; D is perhaps TRBD1 (5 bases). The CDR3 runs to 12 residues. Trimming stripped 5 bases from V and 14 bases from J, with 13 bases between. As DNA, the CDR3 is TGTGCCAGCAGTCGGGACTTAAAGGCCCTCCACTTT. Protein: CASSRDLKALHF.

The V call is TRBV27, the J call TRBJ1-6, with 7 bases identical to TRBD1. Germline CDR1 is MNHEY and CDR2 is SMNVEV (reference sequence). The CDR3 is made up of 14 amino acids. After removal of 2 bases from V and 9 bases from J, the junction contained 4 bases not matched to a gene. The CDR3, as DNA: TGTGCCAGCAGTTTAGTCGACAGGGTTTCACCCCTCCACTTT. This sequence encodes CASSLVDRVSPLHF.

To note about this clone: The same CDR3 can be traced to other DNA sequences in this sample. The CDR3 loop is CASSPGGTDTQYF. CDR3 sequence (DNA): TGTGCCAGCAGCCCCGGGGGAACAGATACGCAGTATTTT. The chain links TRBV11-3 to TRBJ2-3; D may be TRBD2 (6 bases). Germline CDR1 is SGHNT and CDR2 is YENEEA. The CDR3 is 13 amino acids. Trimming removed 5 bases from V and 3 bases from J, with 9 bases in between.

The chain has TRBV10-3 and TRBJ2-7; D is undetermined. Trimming pared 8 bases from V and 2 bases from J, leaving 10 bases between. This CDR3 has 12 residues. Germline V gives CDR1 ENHRY, CDR2 SYGVKD. The CDR3 DNA reads as TGTGCCATCGGAGAACAGACCTACGAGCAGTACTTC. This encodes CAIGEQTYEQYF.

The rearrangement joins TRBV11-3 to TRBJ2-1; TRBD1 or TRBD2 may be the D gene (5 bases each). The ends were cut back, 1 base at V and 4 bases at J, with 11 bases in the middle. Germline V gives CDR1 SGHNT, CDR2 YENEEA. The length of the CDR3 is 15 residues. CDR3 protein: CASSLGGRNYNEQFF. CDR3 DNA: TGTGCCAGCAGCTTAGGGGGACGAAATTACAATGAGCAGTTCTTC.

The chain couples TRBV6-5 to TRBJ1-5; 7 bases are shared with TRBD1. The V segment lost 6 bases and the J segment 6 bases; nucleotides outside the gene matches: 11. The CDR3 sequence is 15 residues long. Germline lookup yields CDR1 MNHEY and CDR2 SVGAGI. CDR3 nucleotides: TGTGCCAGCAGCCCCGGGACAGTAACGGGTCAGCCCCAGCATTTT. This gives the protein CASSPGTVTGQPQHF.

This clone was detected a few times. This chain uses TRBV6-5 with TRBJ1-5, with TRBD1 identical over 8 bases. After removal of 6 bases from V and 6 bases from J, the junction contained 7 bases not matched to a gene. Per germline, CDR1 MNHEY and CDR2 SVGAGI. The CDR3 is 14 residues long. The CDR3 coding sequence is TGTGCCAGCAGGCGACAGGGGTACGGTCAGCCCCAGCATTTT. It encodes CASRRQGYGQPQHF.

The chain uses TRBV7-9 and TRBJ2-1, with a possible D match to TRBD2 (6 bases). V was clipped by 5 bases and J by 12 bases, with 11 bases between them. Germline V lookup: CDR1 SEHNR, CDR2 FQNEAQ (reference sequence). The CDR3 spans 11 residues. The CDR3 nucleotides are TGTGCCAGCAGCCGCCTAGCGCTGCAGTTCTTC. It specifies CASSRLALQFF.

The rearrangement joins TRBV16 to TRBJ1-1; TRBD1 matches 9 bases. The germline V gene encodes CDR1 KGHSY and CDR2 FQNENV. The CDR3 covers 15 residues. V gave up 0 bases and J gave up 3 bases; unmatched junction bases: 2. The CDR3 DNA reads as TGTGCCAGCAGCCAATCCGGACAGGGGTACACTGAAGCTTTCTTT. Protein product: CASSQSGQGYTEAFF.

The J gene is TRBJ2-7, the V gene TRBV4-3; TRBD1 agrees at 7 bases. The trim removed 2 bases at V and 3 bases at J, leaving 4 bases unmatched. From germline, CDR1 is LGHNA and CDR2 YSLEER. The CDR3 sequence is 14 residues long. CDR3 protein: CASSQPGQYYEQYF. The CDR3 nucleotides are TGCGCCAGCAGCCAACCGGGACAGTACTACGAGCAGTACTTC.

The J gene is TRBJ1-3, the V gene TRBV18; D remains ambiguous. Per the germline V gene, CDR1 is KGHSH and CDR2 is LQKENI. Trimming pared 6 bases from V and 4 bases from J, leaving 10 bases between. There are 13 residues in the CDR3. The CDR3 DNA reads TGTGCCAGCTCTGAAACGTCCGGAAACACCATATATTTT. Translation: CASSETSGNTIYF.

V is TRBV4-3 and J is TRBJ1-2, with 10 bases fitting TRBD1. Germline V lookup: CDR1 LGHNA, CDR2 YSLEER. J lost 2 bases, V lost 3 bases, and 3 bases had no gene match. This CDR3 region has 15 residues. The CDR3 DNA is TGCGCCAGCAGCCACTCGGGACAGGGGAACTATGGCTACACCTTC. It specifies CASSHSGQGNYGYTF.

The rearrangement joins TRBV11-3 to TRBJ2-3; D may be TRBD1 or TRBD2 (5 bases each). Germline CDR1 SGHNT, CDR2 YENEEA. This CDR3 is 13 amino acids long. V was cut by 5 bases and J by 4 bases, with 10 bases left in between. The chain's CDR3 is CASSQGTADTQYF. The CDR3 coding sequence is TGTGCCAGCAGCCAAGGGACGGCAGATACGCAGTATTTT.

This chain's CDR3 is CASTPGQGTGELFF. The CDR3 DNA is TGTGCCAGCACCCCGGGACAGGGCACCGGGGAGCTGTTTTTT. The rearrangement joins TRBV7-2 to TRBJ2-2; 9 bases align to TRBD1. Germline values: CDR1 SGHTA, CDR2 FQGNSA. V lost 7 bases and J lost 4; bases outside the gene matches: 4. CDR3 size: 14 residues.

This clone has only a few counts. The V and J genes are TRBV24-1 and TRBJ1-3; 7 nucleotides align to TRBD1. The V segment lost 4 bases and the J segment 9 bases; nucleotides outside the gene matches: 8. There are 14 residues in the CDR3. Germline CDR1 is KGHDR and CDR2 is SFDVKD. The CDR3 region has the DNA TGTGCCACCAGTGAGACAGGGCTTCCGAGCACCATATATTTT. Its translation is CATSETGLPSTIYF.

This clone has more than one count but fewer than ten. The chain recombines TRBV6-2 or TRBV6-3 with TRBJ1-2; D remains ambiguous. This CDR3 has 11 amino acids. Germline V gene lookup returns CDR1 MNHEY and CDR2 SVGEGT. Trimming removed 4 bases from V and 8 bases from J, with 8 bases in between. The CDR3 sequence: CASSLRAGYTF. The CDR3 region has the DNA TGTGCCAGCAGTTTGAGAGCAGGCTACACCTTC.

This rearrangement joins TRBV10-1 to TRBJ2-1, with a weak D call TRBD2 (5 bases). Germline lookup yields CDR1 WNHNN and CDR2 SYGVQD (reference sequence). The V gene lost 3 bases and the J gene lost 7 bases, with 16 bases spanning the gap. CDR3 length: 15 amino acids. This CDR3 is CASSDLRGGGNEQFF. The CDR3 bases are TGCGCCAGCAGTGATTTGCGAGGAGGCGGGAATGAGCAGTTCTTC.

CDR3 sequence reads: CASTVNTEAFF. DNA for the CDR3: TGTGCCAGCACCGTGAACACTGAAGCTTTCTTT. The J gene is TRBJ1-1, the V gene TRBV11-1; no reliable D call. Trimming took off 7 bases at V and 0 bases at J, with 3 bases between the two ends. The CDR3 sequence is 11 residues long. Per germline, CDR1 SGHAT and CDR2 FQDESV (reference sequence).

A note on this clone: The same CDR3 also results from other DNA sequences found in this sample. The rearrangement uses TRBV6-5 and TRBJ2-5, with 7 bases matching TRBD2. V lost 2 bases, J lost 5 bases, and 2 bases stayed unmatched. The CDR3 has 13 residues. Germline-derived CDR1 and CDR2 are MNHEY and SVGAGI. The CDR3, as DNA: TGTGCCAGCAGTTACGGGGGGGGGGAGACCCAGTACTTC. It encodes CASSYGGGETQYF.